This T cell receptor beta chain comes out of a study of early stage breast cancer tumors. Study-wide context: Under 10 ER+/PR+/HER2- tumors were invasive ductal; a few were invasive lobular.

Each sample had two DNA replicates, around 0.45 ug blood or 1.5 ug tissue. Profiled with immunoSEQ multiplex PCR; TCRdb holds only in-frame clones, not every one. The sample yields nearly 70,000 clones, approximately 80% seen once. Broader study findings: In about 90% of the 16 patients, blood comparison separated tumor from normal breast. Most shared enriched TCRB sequences were commonly generated ones.

With V trimmed by 5 bases and J by 6 bases, 7 bases remained unmatched. CDR1 is MDHEN, CDR2 SYDVKM, per germline. CDR3 length equals 15 residues. Worth noting for this clone: Its matching antigen is unknown.

The source is a person aged 40 to 50 with breast cancer. The specimen sequenced was blood. V usage is TRBV28 and J usage is TRBJ2-2, with 9 bases aligning to TRBD1. CDR3 coding DNA: TGTGCCAGCAGTGGGACAGGGCTCCTGCCCGGGGAGCTGTTTTTT. Protein product: CASSGTGLLPGELFF.